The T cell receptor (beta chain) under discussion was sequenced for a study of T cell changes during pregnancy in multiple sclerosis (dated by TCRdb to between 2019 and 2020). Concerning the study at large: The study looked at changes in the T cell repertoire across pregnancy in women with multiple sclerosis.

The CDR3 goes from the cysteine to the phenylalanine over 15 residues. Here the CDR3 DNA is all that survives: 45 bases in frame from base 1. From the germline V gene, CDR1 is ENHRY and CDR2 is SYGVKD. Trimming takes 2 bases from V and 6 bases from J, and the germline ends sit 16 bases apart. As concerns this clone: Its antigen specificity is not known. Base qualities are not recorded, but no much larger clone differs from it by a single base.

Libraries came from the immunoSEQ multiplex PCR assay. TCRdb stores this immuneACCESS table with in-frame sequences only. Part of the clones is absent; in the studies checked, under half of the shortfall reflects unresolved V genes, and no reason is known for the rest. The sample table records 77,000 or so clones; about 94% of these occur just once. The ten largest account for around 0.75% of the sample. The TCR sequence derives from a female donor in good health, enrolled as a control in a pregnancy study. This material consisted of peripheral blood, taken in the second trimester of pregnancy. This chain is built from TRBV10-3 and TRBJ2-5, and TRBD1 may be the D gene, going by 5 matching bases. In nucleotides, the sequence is TGTGCCATCAGTGAGATGGTGGGGCAGAAAAAGACCCAGTACTTC. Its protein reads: CAISEMVGQKKTQYF.